Listed here are 25 T cell receptor beta chains from one sample, sequenced in a study of CD8 T cells in Susac syndrome (dated by TCRdb to between 2017 and 2020). The method behind the library was the immunoSEQ multiplex PCR assay. RNA was extracted with the RNeasy kit and roughly 0.5 to 1 ug was reverse transcribed using random hexamers. TCRdb redid the processing of the public reads, applying fastp at Q25 and MiXCR, and retained in-frame beta chains. A single entry per CDR3 protein holds the most common genes and DNA from its merged rows. Within this sample are approximately 120,000 distinct CDR3 sequences, with 85% to 95% of them counted one time only. The ten largest clones capture 0.11% to 0.15% of the sample. Sample: CD4+ T cells from PBMCs. Receptors were obtained from a human donor in good health.

V and J are TRBV5-1 and TRBJ2-7, with 8 nucleotides matching TRBD1. Germline V CDR1 and CDR2: SGHRS, YFSETQ. After removal of 4 bases from V and 5 bases from J, the junction contained 8 bases not matched to a gene. The length of the CDR3 is 14 residues. The DNA for the CDR3 is TGCGCCAGCAGCCGGGGACAGGCGCGTAACGAGCAGTACTTC. Its translation: CASSRGQARNEQYF.

The V call is TRBV23-1, the J call TRBJ1-1; 7 bases are a match to TRBD1. TRBV23-1 qualifies as an ORF whose function is uncertain. V lost 5 bases and J lost 0; bases outside the gene matches: 6. This CDR3 has 15 amino acids. DNA for the CDR3: TGCGCCAGCAGTTCCCGACAGGGCATGAACACTGAAGCTTTCTTT. Protein product: CASSSRQGMNTEAFF.

The chain links TRBV7-8 to TRBJ1-1; D is uncertain. The CDR3 totals 13 residues. Trimming took 2 bases from V and 4 from J, leaving 8 bases between them. CDR1 and CDR2 from the germline V gene are SGHVS and FQNEAQ. The CDR3 loop reads CASSLTFATEAFF. The CDR3 region has the DNA TGTGCCAGCAGCTTAACTTTTGCCACTGAAGCTTTCTTT.

In its sample, this clonotype was seen once. The rearrangement joins TRBV29-1 to TRBJ2-7; TRBD2 matches at 7 bases. With 4 bases clipped from V and 5 bases from J, the junction kept 5 bases outside the gene matches. The CDR3 contains 12 residues. Germline CDR1 is SQVTM and CDR2 is ANQGSEA. CDR3 DNA sequence: TGCAGCGTTGGGCCGGGGGGAGACGAGCAGTACTTC. Amino acid sequence: CSVGPGGDEQYF.

The gene calls are TRBV5-1 and TRBJ1-6, with TRBD1 identical over 8 bases. The CDR3 length is 15 residues. The germline V gene has CDR1 SGHRS and CDR2 YFSETQ. V was clipped by 4 bases and J by 5 bases; unmatched bases: 5. In DNA form, the CDR3 reads TGCGCCAGCAGCCTGGACAGGGCGGATAATTCACCCCTCCACTTT. Its protein is CASSLDRADNSPLHF. Full variable domain (outside the CDR3, taken from reference TRBV5-1 and TRBJ1-6): KAGVTQTPRYLIKTRGQQVTLSCSPISGHRSVSWYQQTPGQGLQFLFEYFSETQRNKGNFPGRFSGRQFSNSRSEMNVSTLELGDSALYLCASSLDRADNSPLHFGNGTRLTVT.

This sequence joins TRBV20-1 and TRBJ2-4, with 9 nucleotides matching TRBD1. Unmatched junction bases numbered 15, after V lost 5 bases and J lost 1 base. This CDR3 contains 18 residues. Germline lookup yields CDR1 DFQATT and CDR2 SNEGSKA (reference sequence). Here the CDR3 reads CSAPKQGASYTAKNIQYF. DNA for the CDR3: TGCAGTGCTCCTAAACAGGGGGCGTCCTACACGGCCAAAAACATTCAGTACTTC.

The chain couples TRBV6-1 to TRBJ2-5; 13 bases are a match to TRBD2. Germline values: CDR1 MNHNS, CDR2 SASEGT. The CDR3 covers 17 residues. The V gene end was trimmed by 7 bases and the J gene end by 5 bases; junction bases not matched to a gene: 13. The CDR3 region is CASNELGGTSGDETQYF. CDR3 bases: TGTGCCAGCAACGAACTGGGCGGGACTAGCGGGGACGAGACCCAGTACTTC.

The gene calls are TRBV29-1 and TRBJ1-1, with a weak D call TRBD1 (6 bases). The length of the CDR3 is 13 residues. The germline V gene has CDR1 SQVTM and CDR2 ANQGSEA. V shed 3 bases and J shed 6 bases, with 14 bases lying between them. The CDR3 DNA reads TGCAGCGTTGAGGGACACCGAACCCCTGAAGCTTTCTTT. Protein: CSVEGHRTPEAFF.

A single count supports this clonotype. V and J are TRBV30 and TRBJ2-5; D not resolved. Trimming pared 0 bases from V and 1 base from J, leaving 9 bases between. CDR3 length: 14 residues. Germline loops: CDR1 GTSNPN, CDR2 SVGIG (reference sequence). CDR3 nucleotide sequence: TGTGCCTGGAGTGTTGGCCGGAGCCAAGAGACCCAGTACTTC. It codes for CAWSVGRSQETQYF.

CDR3 sequence reads: CASSQDPQWGGVHEQYF. The CDR3 region has the DNA TGTGCCAGCAGCCAAGATCCACAATGGGGGGGAGTTCACGAGCAGTACTTC. This chain links TRBV3-1 with TRBJ2-7; 7 bases are shared with TRBD2. In germline, CDR1 is LGHDT, CDR2 YNNKEL (reference sequence). The CDR3 runs to 17 residues. V was clipped by 0 bases and J by 5 bases; unmatched bases: 13.

The V gene is TRBV7-9, the J gene TRBJ1-2, with TRBD1 as a possible D gene (5 bases). The CDR3 sequence is 14 residues long. Per germline, CDR1 SEHNR and CDR2 FQNEAQ (reference sequence). Trimming pared 1 base from V and 8 bases from J, leaving 14 bases between. CDR3 DNA: TGTGCCAGCAGCTTAGTGGGACTAGGTGGAGGCTACACCTTC. Translated, it gives CASSLVGLGGGYTF.

The chain carries TRBV20-1 and TRBJ2-7, with D perhaps TRBD1 or TRBD2 (6 bases each). The V end lost 5 bases, the J end lost 1 base, and 18 bases lay between the germline ends. The length of the CDR3 is 15 residues. Germline CDR1 is DFQATT and CDR2 is SNEGSKA (reference sequence). The CDR3 coding sequence is TGCAGTGCTCCTGACCGAGGAGGGGGATCCTACGAGCAGTACTTC. Translated: CSAPDRGGGSYEQYF.

The gene calls are TRBV15 and TRBJ2-7, with 8 positions matching TRBD1. Germline CDR1 LNHNV, CDR2 YYDKDF (reference sequence). The CDR3 covers 15 residues. V dropped 4 bases and J dropped 0; count of bases not matched to a gene: 5. CDR3 sequence reads: CATSTGTGSSYEQYF. CDR3 bases: TGTGCCACCAGCACCGGGACAGGCTCCTCCTACGAGCAGTACTTC.

The chain uses TRBV5-1 and TRBJ1-4; D may be TRBD1 (5 bases). The V gene's germline CDR1 is SGHRS and CDR2 YFSETQ. The CDR3 is made up of 15 amino acids. V lost 2 bases to trimming and J lost 7 bases, with 15 bases between them. The CDR3 loop reads CASSLNLGRGEKLFF. CDR3 nucleotides: TGCGCCAGCAGCTTAAACCTGGGGCGAGGTGAAAAACTGTTTTTT.

The V gene is TRBV7-9, the J gene TRBJ2-3; D is ambiguous. CDR3 length equals 12 residues. The germline CDR1 and CDR2 sequences are SEHNR and FQNEAQ (reference sequence). V was shortened by 2 bases and J by 4 bases, with 4 bases between the two germline ends. The CDR3 DNA follows: TGTGCCAGCAGCTTAATAGCAGATACGCAGTATTTT. It translates to CASSLIADTQYF.

This clonotype was seen a single time. The chain combines TRBV27 with TRBJ2-5; 7 bases match TRBD1. Germline CDR1 and CDR2: MNHEY and SMNVEV (reference sequence). Losses at the gene ends were 10 bases for V and 5 bases for J; bases not matched to a gene: 10. The CDR3 sequence is 13 residues long. The CDR3 sequence: CATGRGPRETQYF. CDR3 nucleotides: TGTGCCACTGGAAGGGGGCCCCGGGAGACCCAGTACTTC.

The rearrangement links TRBV7-9 to TRBJ2-7, with 8 bases identical to TRBD2. The trim removed 6 bases at V and 8 bases at J, leaving 12 bases unmatched. From germline, CDR1 is SEHNR and CDR2 FQNEAQ (reference sequence). The CDR3 has 14 amino acids. The CDR3 loop is CASSSTSGGPKQYF. CDR3 in DNA: TGTGCCAGCAGTTCTACTAGCGGTGGGCCCAAGCAGTACTTC.

The rearrangement links TRBV20-1 to TRBJ1-1, with a tentative D call TRBD1 (5 bases). There are 15 residues in the CDR3. Deletions cut 3 bases from V and 4 bases from J, with 18 bases between. Germline assignment: CDR1 DFQATT and CDR2 SNEGSKA (reference sequence). CDR3 nucleotides: TGCAGTGCTAGGTTTCCAAGGGGACCGAGCACTGAAGCTTTCTTT. This gives the protein CSARFPRGPSTEAFF.

A few counts support this clonotype. The chain uses TRBV2 and TRBJ2-1, with 7 bases fitting TRBD2. CDR1 is SNHLY, CDR2 FYNNEI, per germline. The CDR3 consists of 16 residues. V lost 1 base, J lost 6 bases, and 9 bases stayed unmatched. Here the CDR3 DNA reads TGTGCCAGCAGTGAAGTGCGGCTAGCGGTGTTCAATGAGCAGTTCTTC. Protein: CASSEVRLAVFNEQFF.

The CDR3 here is CASSTLRELFF. The CDR3 DNA follows: TGTGCCAGCAGTACCCTCCGGGAGCTGTTTTTT. The chain has TRBV7-2 and TRBJ2-2; no clear D gene. The CDR3 has 11 residues. CDR1 is SGHTA, CDR2 FQGNSA, per germline. V was cut by 6 bases and J by 9 bases, with 8 bases left in between. Together with reference TRBV7-2 and TRBJ2-2, the CDR3 gives the full variable domain: GAGVSQSPSNKVTEKGKDVELRCDPISGHTALYWYRQSLGQGLEFLIYFQGNSAPDKSGLPSDRFSAERTGGSVSTLTIQRTQQEDSAVYLCASSTLRELFFGEGSRLTVL.

The chain links TRBV4-3 to TRBJ1-1; tentatively, D is TRBD1 (5 bases). The V end lost 1 base, the J end lost 4 bases, and 7 bases lay between the germline ends. Per germline, CDR1 LGHNA and CDR2 YSLEER. The CDR3 sequence is 13 residues long. CDR3 nucleotides: TGCGCCAGCAGCCAAGTAGGGGCCACTGAAGCTTTCTTT. It specifies CASSQVGATEAFF.

The chain has TRBV30 and TRBJ1-1; D ambiguous. This CDR3 is 12 amino acids long. Germline values: CDR1 GTSNPN, CDR2 SVGIG (reference sequence). V was pared by 0 bases and J by 8 bases, with 10 bases between. The DNA for the CDR3 is TGTGCCTGGAGTGTAAGGTTGCTCGAAGCTTTCTTT. Translated, it gives CAWSVRLLEAFF.

V usage is TRBV7-2 and J usage is TRBJ1-4, with TRBD1 matching over 12 bases. The CDR3 contains 15 residues. From germline, CDR1 is SGHTA and CDR2 FQGNSA. V dropped 1 base and J dropped 8; count of bases not matched to a gene: 2. Here the CDR3 reads CASSLVGTGGEKLFF. Written as DNA, the CDR3 is TGTGCCAGCAGCTTAGTGGGGACAGGGGGCGAAAAACTGTTTTTT.

J is TRBJ2-7 and V is TRBV7-2, with 10 bases that match TRBD2. Germline CDR1 is SGHTA and CDR2 is FQGNSA. The V and J ends lost 3 bases and 6 bases, in that order; junction bases with no gene match: 11. This CDR3 has 16 residues. The CDR3 protein is CASSFLATSGTGEQYF. CDR3 DNA: TGTGCCAGCAGCTTTTTAGCTACTAGCGGGACAGGCGAGCAGTACTTC.

The CDR3 reads CASGEQGTANTEAFF. The CDR3 bases are TGCGCCAGCGGAGAACAGGGAACGGCGAACACTGAAGCTTTCTTT. The chain couples TRBV5-1 to TRBJ1-1; the D gene is possibly TRBD1 (6 bases). Germline values: CDR1 SGHRS, CDR2 YFSETQ. The germline V and J ends were trimmed by 7 bases and 1 base, with 17 bases remaining between them. The CDR3 sequence is 15 residues long.